The 14 T cell receptor beta chains reported below all come from one sample, sequenced in a study of OX40 agonist ivuxolimab in advanced cancers. Produced via immunoSEQ multiplex PCR; TCRdb's table is partial and in-frame only. The sample records 35,000 to 55,000 clones, around 88% being singletons. Specimen: CD4+ or CD8+ T cells sorted from blood, collected in a trial of the OX40 agonist ivuxolimab. The source is an adult with an advanced solid tumor such as melanoma, head and neck, liver or kidney cancer.

This sequence joins TRBV21-1 and TRBJ1-4. TRBV21-1 is annotated as a pseudogene. The CDR3 is made up of 13 amino acids. CDR3 sequence (DNA): TGTGCCAGCCCCAACGGCGGAAATGAAAAACTGTTTTTT. Residues: CASPNGGNEKLFF.

This clone was counted between two and nine times. The CDR3 coding sequence is TGCGCCAGCAGTGAGGGGACAGGGGGGGAGACCCAGTACTTC. It yields the protein CASSEGTGGETQYF. The genes are TRBV10-1 and TRBJ2-5, with 11 positions matching TRBD1. CDR3 length: 14 residues. With 2 bases clipped from V and 5 bases from J, the junction kept 1 base outside the gene matches. Germline V gene sequence: CDR1 WNHNN, CDR2 SYGVQD (reference sequence).

The chain employs TRBV15 and TRBJ2-7; 9 bases fit TRBD2. The J segment lost 3 bases and the V segment lost 1 base, leaving 4 bases of the junction unmatched. The CDR3 runs 15 residues. The germline CDR1 and CDR2 sequences are LNHNV and YYDKDF (reference sequence). The CDR3 is CATSRVISGSYEQYF. The DNA for the CDR3 is TGTGCCACCAGCAGAGTTATTAGCGGGAGCTACGAGCAGTACTTC.

The V call is TRBV11-2, the J call TRBJ2-7, with D perhaps TRBD2 (5 bases). Trimming shortened V by 1 base and J by 6 bases, and 10 bases separated the two germline ends. CDR1 and CDR2 (germline): SGHAT, FQNNGV. The CDR3 consists of 13 residues. Written as DNA, the CDR3 is TGTGCCAGCAGCTTAGGCCTCCGGGGCGAGCAGTACTTC. The encoded protein is CASSLGLRGEQYF.

The rearrangement uses TRBV6-5 and TRBJ1-1, with D unresolved. The CDR3 has 13 residues. V lost 8 bases, J lost 1 base, and 11 bases lay in between. Germline V gene data show CDR1 as MNHEY and CDR2 as SVGAGI. The CDR3 protein is CASGVTPNTEAFF. In nucleotides, the CDR3 is TGTGCCAGCGGTGTGACACCGAACACTGAAGCTTTCTTT.

The rearrangement uses TRBV4-2 and TRBJ2-2; D is uncertain. This CDR3 is built from 15 residues. V lost 0 bases, J lost 1 base, and 6 bases lay in between. From germline, CDR1 is LGHNA and CDR2 YNFKEQ. The CDR3 DNA is TGTGCCAGCAGCCAAGATGCAGGGAACACCGGGGAGCTGTTTTTT. It is translated as CASSQDAGNTGELFF.

The CDR3 loop reads CSVGRGFDEQYF. The DNA for the CDR3 is TGCAGCGTTGGAAGGGGTTTCGACGAGCAGTACTTC. V usage is TRBV29-1 and J usage is TRBJ2-7, with a tentative D call TRBD1 (5 bases). Germline loops: CDR1 SQVTM, CDR2 ANQGSEA. Between the trimmed V and J ends, which lost 4 bases and 5 bases, there was a span of 12 bases. CDR3 length: 12 residues.

This chain uses TRBV6-6 with TRBJ2-4; no clear D gene. CDR3 length: 15 residues. V shed 0 bases and J shed 1 base, with 7 bases lying between them. The germline V gene encodes CDR1 MNHNY and CDR2 SVGAGI (reference sequence). The CDR3 loop is CASSYSNTAKNIQYF. The CDR3 coding sequence is TGTGCCAGCAGTTACTCGAACACTGCCAAAAACATTCAGTACTTC.

Comments on this clone: An end of the junction differs from the germline gene, which may be a read error. The rearrangement links TRBV7-7 to TRBJ2-5, with a weak D call TRBD1 (6 bases). Germline CDR1 SSHAT, CDR2 FNYEAQ (reference sequence). This CDR3 contains 14 residues. The CDR3: CASSLQGMRETQYF. CDR3 nucleotide sequence: TGTGCTAGCAGCCTACAGGGTATGCGCGAGACCCAGTACTTC.

The chain employs TRBV18 and TRBJ2-6, with 7 bases aligning to TRBD1. Losses at the gene ends were 2 bases for V and 0 bases for J; bases not matched to a gene: 4. Germline lookup yields CDR1 KGHSH and CDR2 LQKENI. The CDR3 totals 17 residues. The CDR3 loop is CASSPETGPSGANVLTF. The DNA of the CDR3 is TGTGCCAGCTCACCAGAGACAGGGCCCTCTGGGGCCAACGTCCTGACTTTC.

The CDR3 sequence: CASSVTATGELFF. CDR3 bases: TGTGCCAGCAGTGTCACTGCTACCGGGGAGCTGTTTTTT. The rearrangement joins TRBV6-1 to TRBJ2-2; D is undetermined. V lost 4 bases to trimming and J lost 5 bases, with 8 bases between them. The CDR3 sequence is 13 residues long. Germline V CDR1 and CDR2: MNHNS, SASEGT.

The chain combines TRBV5-4 with TRBJ2-5; TRBD1 might be the D (6 bases). The germline gives CDR1 SGHNT, CDR2 YYREEE (reference sequence). The ends were cut back, 4 bases at V and 2 bases at J, with 12 bases in the middle. CDR3 length: 14 amino acids. The CDR3 loop reads CASSPGQLQETQYF. As DNA, the CDR3 is TGTGCCAGCAGCCCCGGACAGCTACAAGAGACCCAGTACTTC. Supplemented by reference TRBV5-4 and TRBJ2-5, the full variable domain reads ETGVTQSPTHLIKTRGQQVTLRCSSQSGHNTVSWYQQALGQGPQFIFQYYREEENGRGNFPPRFSGLQFPNYSSELNVNALELDDSALYLCASSPGQLQETQYFGPGTRLLVL.

This clone appeared once. This chain connects TRBV28 to TRBJ2-7, with 7 nucleotides matching TRBD2. This CDR3 contains 15 residues. Germline V gene lookup returns CDR1 MDHEN and CDR2 SYDVKM. Trimming removed 7 bases from V and 3 bases from J; junction bases left unmatched: 12. The CDR3 spells CASTPAWGGNYEQYF. The CDR3 coding sequence is TGTGCCAGCACCCCAGCGTGGGGGGGAAACTACGAGCAGTACTTC.

The rearrangement joins TRBV29-1 to TRBJ2-1; D might be TRBD1 (5 bases). The CDR3 runs 15 residues. The V end was cut by 5 bases, the J end by 4 bases, with 18 bases between. CDR1 is SQVTM, CDR2 ANQGSEA, per germline. The CDR3 coding sequence is TGCAGCGTTCCTCCGCGAGGACAAATTTACAATGAGCAGTTCTTC. Its translation: CSVPPRGQIYNEQFF.